A selection of T cell receptor beta chains follows, all from one sample in a study of blood T cells in healthy people across ages. From the 5' RACE reads, TCRdb called clonotypes with MiXCR, one entry per CDR3 protein. This table holds a few hundred thousand distinct CDR3 sequences, 25% to 30% found once. The sequenced sample consisted of blood. These receptors all come from a woman aged 65 to 85 in good health. Both conserved end residues are part of each CDR3. Fields, in order: V gene, D gene, J gene, clone size, CDR3 protein, CDR3 DNA. The D gene is left open where the match is weak. Clone size is given for some rows only: seen once, a few or many times, or a class if the clone is expanded.

V gene: TRBV27
D gene: -
J gene: TRBJ2-3
clone size: -
CDR3 protein: CASSLEYVRAVDTQYF
CDR3 DNA: TGTGCCAGCAGTCTAGAATACGTTAGGGCCGTAGATACGCAGTATTTT

V gene: TRBV2
D gene: -
J gene: TRBJ1-5
clone size: -
CDR3 protein: CASSPWGQHSNQPQHF
CDR3 DNA: TGTGCCAGCAGTCCGTGGGGTCAGCATAGCAATCAGCCCCAGCATTTT

V gene: TRBV6-2/TRBV6-3
D gene: -
J gene: TRBJ1-1
clone size: few
CDR3 protein: CASSSPRASTEAFF
CDR3 DNA: TGTGCCAGCAGTTCCCCAAGGGCTAGCACTGAAGCTTTCTTT

V gene: TRBV5-6
D gene: TRBD1
J gene: TRBJ1-1
clone size: -
CDR3 protein: CASSFIGGPNTEAFF
CDR3 DNA: TGTGCCAGCAGTTTCATAGGGGGCCCTAACACTGAAGCTTTCTTT

V gene: TRBV7-8
D gene: TRBD1
J gene: TRBJ2-1
clone size: few
CDR3 protein: CASSLARAGGSYEQFF
CDR3 DNA: TGTGCCAGCAGCTTAGCTAGGGCAGGGGGTAGCTATGAGCAGTTCTTC

V gene: TRBV11-1
D gene: TRBD1
J gene: TRBJ2-1
clone size: -
CDR3 protein: CARSPSTGSSYNEQFF
CDR3 DNA: TGTGCCCGCAGCCCCTCGACAGGGAGCTCCTACAATGAGCAGTTCTTC

V gene: TRBV20-1
D gene: TRBD2
J gene: TRBJ2-1
clone size: -
CDR3 protein: CSRTSGGDEQFF
CDR3 DNA: TGCAGCAGGACTAGCGGCGGGGATGAGCAGTTCTTC

V gene: TRBV7-2
D gene: -
J gene: TRBJ2-4
clone size: many
CDR3 protein: CASSFTSPGDIQYF
CDR3 DNA: TGTGCCAGCAGCTTTACGTCACCCGGGGACATTCAGTACTTC

V gene: TRBV7-2
D gene: -
J gene: TRBJ2-1
clone size: few
CDR3 protein: CASSLAVIYNEQFF
CDR3 DNA: TGTGCCAGCAGCTTAGCGGTGATTTACAATGAGCAGTTCTTC

V gene: TRBV6-2/TRBV6-3
D gene: -
J gene: TRBJ2-3
clone size: -
CDR3 protein: CAIRDVSDTQYF
CDR3 DNA: TGTGCCATCCGGGACGTGTCAGATACGCAGTATTTT

V gene: TRBV4-2
D gene: TRBD1
J gene: TRBJ2-6
clone size: few
CDR3 protein: CASSQGQPASGANVLTF
CDR3 DNA: TGTGCCAGCAGCCAGGGACAGCCGGCGTCCGGGGCCAACGTCCTGACTTTC

V gene: TRBV10-3
D gene: -
J gene: TRBJ2-5
clone size: few
CDR3 protein: CAIGSQGEGETQYF
CDR3 DNA: TGTGCCATCGGCTCCCAGGGGGAGGGAGAGACCCAGTACTTC

V gene: TRBV11-2
D gene: -
J gene: TRBJ2-7
clone size: -
CDR3 protein: CASSLDRVSRGAREQYF
CDR3 DNA: TGTGCCAGCAGCTTAGATCGGGTCTCAAGGGGGGCCAGGGAGCAGTACTTC

V gene: TRBV13
D gene: -
J gene: TRBJ2-1
clone size: -
CDR3 protein: CASSTRMQKGNEQFF
CDR3 DNA: TGTGCCAGCAGCACACGCATGCAGAAAGGCAATGAGCAGTTCTTC

V gene: TRBV12-3/TRBV12-4
D gene: TRBD1
J gene: TRBJ2-7
clone size: -
CDR3 protein: CASRTGEFGEQYF
CDR3 DNA: TGTGCCAGCAGGACAGGGGAGTTCGGCGAGCAGTACTTC

V gene: TRBV7-2
D gene: -
J gene: TRBJ1-1
clone size: -
CDR3 protein: CASSLGRGAGVRAFF
CDR3 DNA: TGTGCCAGCAGCTTAGGTCGGGGGGCCGGGGTGAGAGCTTTCTTT

V gene: TRBV20-1
D gene: TRBD2
J gene: TRBJ2-5
clone size: -
CDR3 protein: CSRARREYQETQYF
CDR3 DNA: TGCAGCCGCGCCCGGCGGGAGTACCAAGAGACCCAGTACTTC

V gene: TRBV2
D gene: TRBD2
J gene: TRBJ2-4
clone size: -
CDR3 protein: CASSEYRGVVAKNIQYF
CDR3 DNA: TGTGCCAGCAGTGAATATCGGGGGGTGGTGGCCAAAAACATTCAGTACTTC

V gene: TRBV3-1
D gene: TRBD2
J gene: TRBJ2-7
clone size: -
CDR3 protein: CASSPGSGGFYEQYF
CDR3 DNA: TGTGCCAGCAGCCCGGGTAGCGGGGGATTCTACGAGCAGTACTTC

V gene: TRBV7-3
D gene: -
J gene: TRBJ2-3
clone size: few
CDR3 protein: CASSSSEITQYF
CDR3 DNA: TGTGCCAGCAGTTCGTCGGAAATTACGCAGTATTTT

V gene: TRBV5-1
D gene: TRBD1
J gene: TRBJ1-1
clone size: -
CDR3 protein: CASSSSVQGAEAFF
CDR3 DNA: TGCGCCAGCAGCTCCTCCGTACAGGGGGCTGAAGCTTTCTTT

V gene: TRBV6-2/TRBV6-3
D gene: -
J gene: TRBJ2-6
clone size: few
CDR3 protein: CASSFRNAGANVLTF
CDR3 DNA: TGTGCCAGCAGTTTTAGGAATGCTGGGGCCAACGTCCTGACTTTC

V gene: TRBV11-1
D gene: -
J gene: TRBJ2-3
clone size: -
CDR3 protein: CASSSDPTTTDTQYF
CDR3 DNA: TGTGCCAGCAGCTCGGACCCCACCACGACGGATACGCAGTATTTT

V gene: TRBV10-3
D gene: -
J gene: TRBJ1-5
clone size: -
CDR3 protein: CAISESGTGNQPQHF
CDR3 DNA: TGTGCCATCAGTGAGTCGGGAACGGGAAATCAGCCCCAGCATTTT

V gene: TRBV4-1
D gene: -
J gene: TRBJ2-7
clone size: few
CDR3 protein: CASSTRQEGAEQYF
CDR3 DNA: TGCGCCAGCAGCACCCGACAGGAGGGAGCCGAGCAGTACTTC

V gene: TRBV6-1
D gene: -
J gene: TRBJ2-3
clone size: few
CDR3 protein: CASSERGFTDTQYF
CDR3 DNA: TGTGCCAGCAGTGAAAGGGGTTTCACAGATACGCAGTATTTT

V gene: TRBV5-1
D gene: TRBD1
J gene: TRBJ1-3
clone size: many
CDR3 protein: CASSWDRAGDSGNTIYF
CDR3 DNA: TGCGCCAGCAGCTGGGACAGGGCCGGGGATAGCGGAAACACCATATATTTT

V gene: TRBV7-2
D gene: TRBD1
J gene: TRBJ1-6
clone size: few
CDR3 protein: CASSLGRAGGNSPLHF
CDR3 DNA: TGTGCCAGCAGCTTAGGGAGGGCAGGGGGTAATTCACCCCTCCACTTT

V gene: TRBV5-1
D gene: TRBD2
J gene: TRBJ2-1
clone size: few
CDR3 protein: CASSGARGAGTYNEQFF
CDR3 DNA: TGCGCCAGCAGCGGAGCGCGGGGGGCAGGGACCTACAATGAGCAGTTCTTC

V gene: TRBV12-3/TRBV12-4
D gene: -
J gene: TRBJ1-5
clone size: -
CDR3 protein: CASGQDSNQPQHF
CDR3 DNA: TGTGCCAGCGGGCAGGATAGCAATCAGCCCCAGCATTTT

V gene: TRBV19
D gene: TRBD2
J gene: TRBJ2-1
clone size: -
CDR3 protein: CASRILAGGWYEQFF
CDR3 DNA: TGTGCCAGTAGGATACTAGCGGGGGGGTGGTATGAGCAGTTCTTC

V gene: TRBV7-7
D gene: -
J gene: TRBJ2-1
clone size: -
CDR3 protein: CASSLRPRGNEQFF
CDR3 DNA: TGTGCCAGCAGCTTAAGACCCCGGGGGAATGAGCAGTTCTTC

V gene: TRBV4-3
D gene: -
J gene: TRBJ1-2
clone size: -
CDR3 protein: CASSQDSWGDYGYTF
CDR3 DNA: TGCGCCAGCAGCCAAGATTCTTGGGGTGACTATGGCTACACCTTC

V gene: TRBV29-1
D gene: -
J gene: TRBJ1-3
clone size: few
CDR3 protein: CSVGALDSGNTIYF
CDR3 DNA: TGCAGCGTTGGGGCGCTAGACTCTGGAAACACCATATATTTT

V gene: TRBV24-1
D gene: -
J gene: TRBJ2-1
clone size: -
CDR3 protein: CATSDFKGTDEQFF
CDR3 DNA: TGTGCCACCAGTGATTTTAAGGGTACGGATGAGCAGTTCTTC

V gene: TRBV11-1
D gene: -
J gene: TRBJ1-2
clone size: -
CDR3 protein: CASSLRGQLYGYTF
CDR3 DNA: TGTGCCAGCAGCTTAAGGGGCCAGCTCTATGGCTACACCTTC

V gene: TRBV20-1
D gene: -
J gene: TRBJ1-3
clone size: few
CDR3 protein: CSASGSGNTIYF
CDR3 DNA: TGCAGTGCTTCGGGTTCTGGAAACACCATATATTTT

V gene: TRBV3-1
D gene: -
J gene: TRBJ2-5
clone size: few
CDR3 protein: CASSPGWASGETQYF
CDR3 DNA: TGTGCCAGCAGTCCCGGCTGGGCCAGCGGAGAGACCCAGTACTTC

V gene: TRBV7-6
D gene: -
J gene: TRBJ2-7
clone size: -
CDR3 protein: CASSLAAPVSRDEQYF
CDR3 DNA: TGTGCCAGCAGCTTAGCAGCCCCGGTTTCGCGAGACGAGCAGTACTTC

V gene: TRBV6-2/TRBV6-3
D gene: -
J gene: TRBJ1-6
clone size: -
CDR3 protein: CASSYSRGGYSPLHF
CDR3 DNA: TGTGCCAGCAGTTACTCGAGAGGGGGTTATTCACCCCTCCACTTT

V gene: TRBV5-1
D gene: -
J gene: TRBJ1-4
clone size: -
CDR3 protein: CASSLRSTNEKLFF
CDR3 DNA: TGCGCCAGCAGCTTGCGCTCAACTAATGAAAAACTGTTTTTT

V gene: TRBV6-2/TRBV6-3
D gene: -
J gene: TRBJ2-5
clone size: -
CDR3 protein: CASSGSSSQETQYF
CDR3 DNA: TGTGCCAGTTCCGGCAGCTCATCCCAAGAGACCCAGTACTTC

V gene: TRBV20-1
D gene: -
J gene: TRBJ1-5
clone size: -
CDR3 protein: CSGKAGDQPQHF
CDR3 DNA: TGCAGTGGTAAGGCGGGGGATCAGCCCCAGCATTTT

V gene: TRBV25-1
D gene: -
J gene: TRBJ2-3
clone size: once
CDR3 protein: CATAVVSADTQYF
CDR3 DNA: TGTGCCACCGCGGTCGTCAGCGCAGATACGCAGTATTTT

V gene: TRBV5-6
D gene: -
J gene: TRBJ2-3
clone size: few
CDR3 protein: CASSFTQGTDTQYF
CDR3 DNA: TGTGCCAGCAGCTTCACACAAGGCACAGATACGCAGTATTTT

V gene: TRBV6-1
D gene: -
J gene: TRBJ2-7
clone size: few
CDR3 protein: CASSGVVGGSMSYEQYF
CDR3 DNA: TGTGCCAGCAGTGGGGTCGTAGGCGGTTCAATGTCCTACGAGCAGTACTTC

V gene: TRBV15
D gene: -
J gene: TRBJ2-5
clone size: -
CDR3 protein: CATSREGTASKTQYF
CDR3 DNA: TGTGCCACCAGCAGAGAGGGGACGGCTTCAAAGACCCAGTACTTC

V gene: TRBV7-2
D gene: -
J gene: TRBJ2-7
clone size: -
CDR3 protein: CASSQRTEYEQYF
CDR3 DNA: TGTGCCAGCAGTCAGAGGACAGAGTACGAGCAGTACTTC